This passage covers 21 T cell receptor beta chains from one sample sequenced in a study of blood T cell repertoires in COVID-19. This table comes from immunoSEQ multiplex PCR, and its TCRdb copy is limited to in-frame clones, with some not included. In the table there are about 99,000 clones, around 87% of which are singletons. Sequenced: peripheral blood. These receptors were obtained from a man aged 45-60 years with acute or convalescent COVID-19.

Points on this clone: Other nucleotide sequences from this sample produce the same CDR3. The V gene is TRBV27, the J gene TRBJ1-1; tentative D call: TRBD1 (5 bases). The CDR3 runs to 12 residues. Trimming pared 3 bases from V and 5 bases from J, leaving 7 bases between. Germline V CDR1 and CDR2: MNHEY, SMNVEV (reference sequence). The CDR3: CASSFRGTEAFF. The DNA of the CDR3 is TGTGCCAGCAGTTTCCGGGGGACTGAAGCTTTCTTT.

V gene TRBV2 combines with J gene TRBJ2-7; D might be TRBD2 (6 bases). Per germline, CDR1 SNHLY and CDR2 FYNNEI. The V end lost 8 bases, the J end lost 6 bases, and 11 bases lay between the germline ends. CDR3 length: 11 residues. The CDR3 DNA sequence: TGTGCCAGCGGACTATACGGCGAGCAGTACTTC. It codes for CASGLYGEQYF.

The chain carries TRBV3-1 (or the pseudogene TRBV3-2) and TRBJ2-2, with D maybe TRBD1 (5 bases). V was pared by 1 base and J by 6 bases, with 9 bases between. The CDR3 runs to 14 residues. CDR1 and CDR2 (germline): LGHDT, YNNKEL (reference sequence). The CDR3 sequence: CASSQGRRAGELFF. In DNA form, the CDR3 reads TGTGCCAGCAGCCAAGGCCGCAGGGCCGGGGAGCTGTTTTTT.

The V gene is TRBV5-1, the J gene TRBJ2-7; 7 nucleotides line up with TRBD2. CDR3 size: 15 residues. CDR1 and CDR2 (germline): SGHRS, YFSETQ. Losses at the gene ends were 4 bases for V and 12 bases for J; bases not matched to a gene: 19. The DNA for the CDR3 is TGCGCCAGCAGCCCGAGCGGGACTCCCACCCTACGTGTGTACTTC. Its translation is CASSPSGTPTLRVYF.

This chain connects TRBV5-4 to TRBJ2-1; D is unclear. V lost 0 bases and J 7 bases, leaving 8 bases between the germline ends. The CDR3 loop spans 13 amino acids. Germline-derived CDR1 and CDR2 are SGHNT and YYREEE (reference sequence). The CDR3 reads CASSLGPRNEQFF. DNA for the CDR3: TGTGCCAGCAGCTTGGGGCCTAGGAATGAGCAGTTCTTC.

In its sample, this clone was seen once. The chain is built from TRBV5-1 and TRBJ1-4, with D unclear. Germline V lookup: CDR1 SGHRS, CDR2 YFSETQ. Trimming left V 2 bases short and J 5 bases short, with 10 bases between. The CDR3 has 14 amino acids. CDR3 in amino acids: CASSFSAGNEKLFF. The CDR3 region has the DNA TGCGCCAGCAGCTTTTCCGCGGGGAATGAAAAACTGTTTTTT.

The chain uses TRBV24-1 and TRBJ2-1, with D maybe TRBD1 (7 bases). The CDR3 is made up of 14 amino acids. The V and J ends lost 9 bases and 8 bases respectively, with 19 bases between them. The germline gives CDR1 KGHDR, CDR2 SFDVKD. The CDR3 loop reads CATGETGRRDEQFF. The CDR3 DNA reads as TGTGCCACCGGGGAGACAGGGAGGCGCGATGAGCAGTTCTTC.

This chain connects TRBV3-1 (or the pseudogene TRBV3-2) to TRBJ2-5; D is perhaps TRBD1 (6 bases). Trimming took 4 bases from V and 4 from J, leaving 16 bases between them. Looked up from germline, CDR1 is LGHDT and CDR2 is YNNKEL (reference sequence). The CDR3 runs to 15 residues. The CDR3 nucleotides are TGTGCCAGCAGCCCGGCCGGGACATCAGGAGAGACCCAGTACTTC. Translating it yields CASSPAGTSGETQYF.

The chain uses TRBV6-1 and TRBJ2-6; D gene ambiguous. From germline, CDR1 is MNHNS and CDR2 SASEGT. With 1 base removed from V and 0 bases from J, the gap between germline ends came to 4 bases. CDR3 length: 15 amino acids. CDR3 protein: CASSEGRSGANVLTF. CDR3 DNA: TGTGCCAGCAGTGAAGGTCGCTCTGGGGCCAACGTCCTGACTTTC.

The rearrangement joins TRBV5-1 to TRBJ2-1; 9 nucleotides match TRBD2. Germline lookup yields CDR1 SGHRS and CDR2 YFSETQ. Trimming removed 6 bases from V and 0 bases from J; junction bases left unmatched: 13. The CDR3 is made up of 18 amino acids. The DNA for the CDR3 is TGCGCCAGCACCGGTGGGCCACTAGCGGGTTTCTCCTACAATGAGCAGTTCTTC. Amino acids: CASTGGPLAGFSYNEQFF.

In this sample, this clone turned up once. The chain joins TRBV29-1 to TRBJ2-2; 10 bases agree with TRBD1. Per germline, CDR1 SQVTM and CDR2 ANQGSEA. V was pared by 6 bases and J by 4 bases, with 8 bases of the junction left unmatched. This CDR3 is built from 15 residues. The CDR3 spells CSVRKGQGITGELFF. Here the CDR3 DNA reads TGCAGCGTCCGAAAGGGACAGGGGATCACCGGGGAGCTGTTTTTT.

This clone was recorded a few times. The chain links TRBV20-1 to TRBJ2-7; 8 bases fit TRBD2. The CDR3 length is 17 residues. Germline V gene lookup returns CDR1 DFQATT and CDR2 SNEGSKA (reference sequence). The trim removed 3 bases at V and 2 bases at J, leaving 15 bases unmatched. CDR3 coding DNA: TGCAGTGCTAGTCCTAGGGGTACTAGCGGAAATACCTACGAGCAGTACTTC. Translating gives CSASPRGTSGNTYEQYF.

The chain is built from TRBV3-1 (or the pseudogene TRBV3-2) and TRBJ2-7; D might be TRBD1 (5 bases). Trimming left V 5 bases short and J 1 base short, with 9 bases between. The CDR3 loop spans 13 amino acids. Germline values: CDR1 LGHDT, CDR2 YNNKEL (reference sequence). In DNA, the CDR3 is TGTGCCAGCAGCTATAGACAGTCCTACGAGCAGTACTTC. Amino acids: CASSYRQSYEQYF.

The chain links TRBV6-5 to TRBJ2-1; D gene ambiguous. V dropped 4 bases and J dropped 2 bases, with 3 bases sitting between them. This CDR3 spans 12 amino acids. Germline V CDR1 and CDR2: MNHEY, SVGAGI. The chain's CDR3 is CASSSTYNEQFF. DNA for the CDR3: TGTGCCAGCAGTTCCACCTACAATGAGCAGTTCTTC.

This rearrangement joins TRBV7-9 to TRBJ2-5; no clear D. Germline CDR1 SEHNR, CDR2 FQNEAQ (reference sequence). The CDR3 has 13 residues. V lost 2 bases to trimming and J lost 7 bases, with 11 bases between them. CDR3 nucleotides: TGTGCCAGCAGCTTATATCAGGAAGGGACCCAGTACTTC. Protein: CASSLYQEGTQYF.

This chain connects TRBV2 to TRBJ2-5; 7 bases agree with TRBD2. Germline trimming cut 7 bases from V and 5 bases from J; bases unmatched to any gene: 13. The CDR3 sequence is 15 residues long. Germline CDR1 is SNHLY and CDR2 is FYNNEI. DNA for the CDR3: TGTGCCAGCACACTCTCAGTGGGAGGGCCCGAGACCCAGTACTTC. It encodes CASTLSVGGPETQYF.

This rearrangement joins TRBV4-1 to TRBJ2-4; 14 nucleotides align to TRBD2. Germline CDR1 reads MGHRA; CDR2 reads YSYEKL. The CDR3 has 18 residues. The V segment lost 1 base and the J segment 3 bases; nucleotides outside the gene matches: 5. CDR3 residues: CASSQGLAGGRGKNIQYF. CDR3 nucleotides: TGCGCCAGCAGCCAAGGACTAGCGGGAGGGCGCGGCAAAAACATTCAGTACTTC.

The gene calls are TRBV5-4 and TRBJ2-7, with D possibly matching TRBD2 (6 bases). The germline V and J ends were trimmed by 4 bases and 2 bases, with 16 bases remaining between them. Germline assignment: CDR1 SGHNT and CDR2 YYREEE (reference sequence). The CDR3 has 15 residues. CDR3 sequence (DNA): TGTGCCAGCAGCACCGGGACTCTTACTCCCTACGAGCAGTACTTC. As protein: CASSTGTLTPYEQYF.

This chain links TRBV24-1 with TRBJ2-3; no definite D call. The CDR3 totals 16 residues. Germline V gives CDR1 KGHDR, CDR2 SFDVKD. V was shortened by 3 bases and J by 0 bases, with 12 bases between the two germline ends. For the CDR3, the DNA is TGTGCCACCAGTGATCCCAGCCTCGGGAGCACAGATACGCAGTATTTT. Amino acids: CATSDPSLGSTDTQYF.

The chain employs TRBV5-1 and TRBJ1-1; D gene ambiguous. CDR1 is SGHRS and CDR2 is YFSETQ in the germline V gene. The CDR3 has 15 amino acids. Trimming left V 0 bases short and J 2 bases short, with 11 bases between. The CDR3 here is CASSLAGGYNTEAFF. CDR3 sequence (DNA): TGCGCCAGCAGCTTGGCCGGAGGTTATAACACTGAAGCTTTCTTT.

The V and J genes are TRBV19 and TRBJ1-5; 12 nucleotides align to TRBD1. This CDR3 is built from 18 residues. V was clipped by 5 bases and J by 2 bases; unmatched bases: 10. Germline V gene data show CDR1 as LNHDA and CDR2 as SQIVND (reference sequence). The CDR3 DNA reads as TGTGCCAGTAGTGCCGGGACAGGGGGCGGTTATGGCAATCAGCCCCAGCATTTT. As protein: CASSAGTGGGYGNQPQHF.